This is a list of T cell receptor beta chains from one sample in a study of blood T cells in healthy people across ages. TCRdb re-derived calls from the 5' RACE reads in MiXCR, one entry per CDR3 protein. The table shows roughly 830,000 distinct CDR3 sequences, with 62% occurring only once. Sequenced material: blood. These receptors originate from a young man in good health. Each CDR3 is given with its conserved first and last residue. Each record gives: D gene, clone size, V gene, J gene, CDR3 protein, CDR3 DNA. A D gene is named only where the DNA matches it firmly. Size values are once, few and many counts, or a class for expanded clones, and some rows have none.

NA,NA,TRBV7-6,TRBJ1-2,CASSTTQEGGYTF,TGTGCCAGCAGCACAACTCAGGAAGGCGGCTACACCTTC
TRBD1,NA,TRBV28,TRBJ1-5,CASSAPGTGNQPQHF,TGTGCCAGCAGTGCACCAGGGACAGGTAATCAGCCCCAGCATTTT
NA,few,TRBV6-1,TRBJ2-7,CASIGGVTTEYEQYF,TGTGCCAGCATTGGCGGGGTCACCACAGAATACGAGCAGTACTTC
TRBD1,NA,TRBV29-1,TRBJ2-7,CSVTGTGIGEQYF,TGCAGCGTTACCGGGACAGGGATCGGCGAGCAGTACTTC
TRBD2,few,TRBV2,TRBJ2-1,CASSEIPTSGGPSSYNEQFF,TGTGCCAGCAGTGAGATCCCGACTAGCGGGGGCCCAAGCTCCTACAATGAGCAGTTCTTC
NA,NA,TRBV5-5,TRBJ2-1,CASSREHSYNEQFF,TGTGCCAGCAGCCGGGAACATAGCTACAATGAGCAGTTCTTC
NA,NA,TRBV10-3,TRBJ1-2,CAISESSGIYGYTF,TGTGCCATCAGTGAGTCGTCGGGGATCTATGGCTACACCTTC
TRBD2,few,TRBV5-1,TRBJ2-7,CASSSAGGRYEQYF,TGCGCCAGCAGCTCAGCGGGGGGGCGATACGAGCAGTACTTC
NA,NA,TRBV6-1,TRBJ2-3,CASRSPPDTQYF,TGTGCCAGCAGGAGCCCCCCCGATACGCAGTATTTT
NA,NA,TRBV12-3/TRBV12-4,TRBJ2-3,CAGGKGSTDTQYF,TGTGCCGGGGGAAAAGGCAGCACAGATACGCAGTATTTT
NA,NA,TRBV7-3,TRBJ2-7,CASSLWGGEQYF,TGTGCCAGCAGCTTGTGGGGAGGCGAGCAGTACTTC
NA,NA,TRBV29-1,TRBJ1-2,CIASFSNGYTF,TGCATAGCTAGTTTCTCCAATGGCTACACCTTC
TRBD1,once,TRBV27,TRBJ2-7,CATWTGQGREQYF,TGTGCCACTTGGACAGGGCAAGGTCGCGAGCAGTACTTC
TRBD1,NA,TRBV4-3,TRBJ1-6,CASSQGTGGVGSPLHF,TGCGCCAGCAGCCAAGGGACAGGGGGCGTAGGCTCACCCCTCCACTTT
NA,NA,TRBV5-1,TRBJ2-2,CASSSRLMLNAGELFF,TGCGCCAGCAGCTCCCGACTTATGCTCAACGCCGGGGAGCTGTTTTTT
NA,NA,TRBV6-6,TRBJ1-6,CASSYSTESPLHF,TGTGCCAGCAGTTACTCGACAGAATCACCCCTCCACTTT
NA,few,TRBV7-2,TRBJ1-1,CASNLQGMNTEAFF,TGTGCCAGCAATCTACAGGGCATGAACACTGAAGCTTTCTTT
TRBD1,NA,TRBV20-1,TRBJ2-7,CSANLPGQGLYEQYF,TGCAGTGCCAATCTCCCGGGACAGGGCTTATACGAGCAGTACTTC
NA,NA,TRBV28,TRBJ2-3,CASSKAGGRADTQYF,TGTGCCAGCAGCAAGGCAGGAGGTCGGGCAGATACGCAGTATTTT
TRBD2,NA,TRBV20-1,TRBJ2-3,CSAARLALTDTQYF,TGCAGTGCTGCCCGACTAGCCCTCACAGATACGCAGTATTTT
NA,NA,TRBV4-2,TRBJ2-5,CASSQERATGETQYF,TGTGCCAGCAGCCAAGAGCGAGCCACGGGAGAGACCCAGTACTTC
TRBD1,NA,TRBV7-8,TRBJ2-1,CASSLGQGIVNEQFF,TGTGCCAGCAGCTTAGGACAGGGGATAGTCAATGAGCAGTTCTTC
TRBD1,NA,TRBV18,TRBJ1-1,CASSSEQGMNTEAFF,TGTGCCAGCTCGTCGGAACAGGGGATGAACACTGAAGCTTTCTTT
TRBD2,NA,TRBV6-2/TRBV6-3,TRBJ2-7,CASSPRSGEDEQYF,TGTGCCAGCAGTCCCCGAAGCGGGGAGGACGAGCAGTACTTC
NA,NA,TRBV7-9,TRBJ2-1,CASSFPQRPYEQFF,TGTGCCAGCAGCTTCCCCCAACGACCCTACGAGCAGTTCTTC
NA,NA,TRBV2,TRBJ2-1,CASSEAAGVFNEQFF,TGTGCCAGCAGTGAAGCGGCAGGGGTATTTAATGAGCAGTTCTTC
TRBD2,NA,TRBV29-1,TRBJ2-7,CSVDNRGGNYEQYF,TGCAGCGTTGATAACCGGGGGGGGAACTACGAGCAGTACTTC
TRBD1,few,TRBV4-3,TRBJ2-1,CASSRSGTGPQQFF,TGCGCCAGCAGCCGATCCGGGACAGGGCCCCAGCAGTTCTTC
TRBD2,NA,TRBV7-2,TRBJ2-7,CASSPSGGRYEQYF,TGTGCCAGCAGTCCTAGCGGGGGGAGGTACGAGCAGTACTTC
NA,NA,TRBV12-3/TRBV12-4,TRBJ1-5,CASSLRAERPQHF,TGTGCCAGCAGTTTACGAGCCGAGAGGCCCCAGCATTTT
NA,NA,TRBV20-1,TRBJ2-7,CSASPSNYEQYF,TGCAGTGCTAGCCCTAGCAACTACGAGCAGTACTTC
TRBD2,NA,TRBV11-3,TRBJ2-3,CASSSGASGNTDTQYF,TGTGCCAGCAGCTCAGGGGCTAGCGGGAACACAGATACGCAGTATTTT
NA,few,TRBV7-2,TRBJ1-2,CASRLGAIGYTF,TGTGCCTCTCGCCTGGGGGCAATTGGCTACACCTTC
NA,NA,TRBV12-3/TRBV12-4,TRBJ2-7,CASSPPTKGRYEQYF,TGTGCCAGCAGTCCCCCGACGAAGGGGAGATACGAGCAGTACTTC
NA,NA,TRBV5-6,TRBJ1-5,CASSLDGTRQPQHF,TGTGCCAGCAGCTTGGACGGGACCAGGCAGCCCCAGCATTTT
TRBD2,few,TRBV20-1,TRBJ2-7,CSALLAVRLPGYEQYF,TGCAGTGCCCTACTAGCGGTCCGGCTCCCAGGCTACGAGCAGTACTTC
TRBD2,NA,TRBV28,TRBJ2-7,CASSSTGGRVYNEQYF,TGTGCCAGCAGTTCAACGGGGGGGCGCGTTTACAATGAGCAGTACTTC
NA,few,TRBV28,TRBJ2-7,CASRPAGQPYEQYF,TGTGCCAGCAGGCCAGCGGGACAGCCCTACGAGCAGTACTTC
NA,NA,TRBV7-9,TRBJ2-5,CAIRDGGETQYF,TGTGCCATCCGGGACGGTGGAGAGACCCAGTACTTC
NA,NA,TRBV20-1,TRBJ2-3,CSARLTGILTDTQYF,TGCAGTGCTAGGCTGACAGGCATACTCACAGATACGCAGTATTTT
TRBD2,few,TRBV7-2,TRBJ2-7,CASSRDYNVYEQYF,TGTGCCAGCAGCCGGGACTATAACGTTTACGAGCAGTACTTC
NA,NA,TRBV29-1,TRBJ2-7,CSVNQQGGEQYF,TGCAGCGTCAACCAACAGGGAGGCGAGCAGTACTTC
NA,many,TRBV11-1,TRBJ2-6,CASSFGRGGANVLTF,TGTGCCAGCAGCTTTGGCAGGGGTGGGGCCAACGTCCTGACTTTC
NA,NA,TRBV9,TRBJ2-5,CASSVDAQGTRETQYF,TGTGCCAGCAGCGTAGACGCCCAGGGGACGCGGGAGACCCAGTACTTC
NA,NA,TRBV12-3/TRBV12-4,TRBJ2-3,CASSLAGSNSPGYF,TGTGCCAGCAGTTTAGCTGGGAGCAATTCTCCAGGGTATTTT
NA,NA,TRBV3-1,TRBJ2-2,CASSQDTRANTGELFF,TGTGCCAGCAGCCAAGATACGCGGGCGAACACCGGGGAGCTGTTTTTT
NA,NA,TRBV29-1,TRBJ2-7,CSARENSGYEQYF,TGCAGCGCCAGGGAGAATTCGGGGTACGAGCAGTACTTC
TRBD2,NA,TRBV15,TRBJ2-1,CATSRVRTSTTISQETQFF,TGTGCCACCAGCAGAGTCCGGACTAGTACTACTATAAGCCAAGAGACCCAGTTCTTC
NA,NA,TRBV20-1,TRBJ2-3,CSAGNTDTQYF,TGCAGTGCTGGAAACACAGATACGCAGTATTTT
TRBD1,NA,TRBV11-1,TRBJ1-1,CASSNKRGRGTEAFF,TGTGCCAGCAGCAACAAGAGGGGGCGCGGGACTGAAGCTTTCTTT